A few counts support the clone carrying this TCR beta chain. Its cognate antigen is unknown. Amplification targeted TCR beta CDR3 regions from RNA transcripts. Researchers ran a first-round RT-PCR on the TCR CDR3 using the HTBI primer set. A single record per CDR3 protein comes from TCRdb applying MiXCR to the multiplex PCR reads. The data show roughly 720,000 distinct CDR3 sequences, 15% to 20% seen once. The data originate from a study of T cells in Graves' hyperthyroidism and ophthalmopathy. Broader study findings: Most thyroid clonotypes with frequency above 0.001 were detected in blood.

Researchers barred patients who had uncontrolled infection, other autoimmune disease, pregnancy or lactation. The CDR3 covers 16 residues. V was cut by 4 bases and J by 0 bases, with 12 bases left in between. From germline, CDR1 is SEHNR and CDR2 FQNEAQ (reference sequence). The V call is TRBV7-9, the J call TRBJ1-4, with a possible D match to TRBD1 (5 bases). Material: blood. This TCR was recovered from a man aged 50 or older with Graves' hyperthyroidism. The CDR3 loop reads CASSSPRQTTNEKLFF. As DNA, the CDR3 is TGTGCCAGCAGCTCCCCTCGACAGACAACTAATGAAAAACTGTTTTTT.